The rows below give T cell receptor beta chains drawn from one sample of a study of blood T cell repertoires in COVID-19. The repertoire was sequenced with immunoSEQ multiplex PCR; TCRdb's copy has only in-frame clones and lacks some. The sample has hundreds of thousands of clones, approximately 90% seen once; the top ten hold roughly 0.69%. Sequenced input: peripheral blood. Receptors were obtained from a man in his forties or fifties with acute or convalescent COVID-19. Each CDR3 is given with its conserved first and last residue. A D gene is named only where the DNA matches it firmly. Rows give clone size only sometimes, using once, few, many, or a class for an expanded clone.

J gene	V gene	clone size	D gene	CDR3 DNA	CDR3 protein
TRBJ2-5	TRBV7-6	-	-	TGTGCCAGCAGCCCCCCACAGGGCAATCAAGAGACCCAGTACTTC	CASSPPQGNQETQYF
TRBJ2-3	TRBV5-8	-	TRBD2	TGTGCCAGCAGCTTGGGGGCTAGCGGGTCTTTAGTAGATACGCAGTATTTT	CASSLGASGSLVDTQYF
TRBJ2-5	TRBV29-1	-	-	TGCAGCGCGGACACCTTCCAAGAGACCCAGTACTTC	CSADTFQETQYF
TRBJ1-1	TRBV15	few	-	TGTGCCACCAGCAGAGATCAGGCCAAGCGGGGAACTGAAGCTTTCTTT	CATSRDQAKRGTEAFF
TRBJ2-3	TRBV6-5	-	-	TGTGCCAGCAGAAAAAGAGGGCGCACAGATATGCAGTATTTT	CASRKRGRTDMQYF
TRBJ1-1	TRBV27	-	-	TGTGCCAGCAGTTTAGAAACAGGGAACACTGAAGCTTTCTTT	CASSLETGNTEAFF
TRBJ2-2	TRBV23-1	-	TRBD1	TGCGCCAGCAGTCAATCCCGACCTGACAGGGGGCGCGGGTCCGGGGAGCTGTTTTTT	CASSQSRPDRGRGSGELFF
TRBJ1-1	TRBV11-3	-	-	TGTGCCAGCAGCAATAGGAGGAACACTGAAGCTTTCTTT	CASSNRRNTEAFF
TRBJ1-6	TRBV5-1	-	TRBD1	TGCGCCAGCAGCTTGGCCGACAGGGGGCAACCCCTCCACTTT	CASSLADRGQPLHF
TRBJ2-7	TRBV29-1	-	TRBD1	TGCAGCGCCGGGACAGGGGTTTACGAGCAGTACTTC	CSAGTGVYEQYF
TRBJ1-4	TRBV28	-	-	TGTGCCAGCAGTTTCGACAGAAACAATGAAAAACTGTTTTTT	CASSFDRNNEKLFF
TRBJ1-4	TRBV4-2	-	-	TGTGCCAGCAGCCAAGGGGGCGCAACTAATGAAAAACTGTTTTTT	CASSQGGATNEKLFF
TRBJ2-1	TRBV27	-	TRBD2	TGTGCCAGCAGGGAGACTCATGGCGGGAGTGTCGGTGAGCAGTTCTTC	CASRETHGGSVGEQFF
TRBJ1-6	TRBV4-1	-	-	TGCGCCAGCAGCCTAGGGGAGGATTCACCCCTCCACTTT	CASSLGEDSPLHF
TRBJ2-5	TRBV6-1	once	TRBD1	TGTGCCAGCAGTGAGAGGAAGGGGACAGGGGGCCAAGAGACCCAGTACTTC	CASSERKGTGGQETQYF
TRBJ2-7	TRBV24-1	-	-	TGTGCCACCAGCGACCGGGGAGAGGAGCAGTACTTC	CATSDRGEEQYF
TRBJ2-1	TRBV19	-	-	TGTGCCAGTAGTACGGGCGGGTACTACAATGAGCAGTTCTTC	CASSTGGYYNEQFF
TRBJ1-1	TRBV7-9	-	-	TGTGCCAGCAAAGGGGGAACTGAAGCTTTCTTT	CASKGGTEAFF
TRBJ2-3	TRBV20-1	-	-	TGCAGTGCTAGTTGGCAGGGGAGCACAGATACGCAGTATTTT	CSASWQGSTDTQYF
TRBJ1-4	TRBV18	-	-	TGTGCCAGCTCACCCTACAGGGATGAAAAACTGTTTTTT	CASSPYRDEKLFF
TRBJ1-6	TRBV7-2	once	-	TGTGCCAGCAGTCTCGGGGGTAGTGCGTCACCCCTCCACTTT	CASSLGGSASPLHF
TRBJ2-4	TRBV4-2	-	-	TGTGCCAGCAGCCAAGATGAGACTCCTATAGCCAAAAACATTCAGTACTTC	CASSQDETPIAKNIQYF
TRBJ1-4	TRBV23-1	once	-	TGCGCCAGCAGTCAATTTTACAGCTTGGAAAAACTGTTTTTT	CASSQFYSLEKLFF
TRBJ2-3	TRBV28	once	TRBD1	TGTGCCAGCAGATGGACAGGACAGGGGACAGATACGCAGTATTTT	CASRWTGQGTDTQYF
TRBJ1-3	TRBV5-1	-	-	TGCGCCAGCAGCTTGCCCAGCTCTGGAAACACCATATATTTT	CASSLPSSGNTIYF
TRBJ2-7	TRBV5-1	-	TRBD1	TGCGCCAGCAGCTCGGCGGACAGGGGGCGAATATGGACCTACGAGCAGTACTTC	CASSSADRGRIWTYEQYF
TRBJ1-5	TRBV19	-	-	TGTGCCAGTAGTTGGGGGGGAAGGCTAAGCAATCAGCCCCAGCATTTT	CASSWGGRLSNQPQHF
TRBJ2-3	TRBV30	-	-	TGTGCCTGGGCGAAACGCGCGCGGCGGTATAGCACAGATACGCAGTATTTT	CAWAKRARRYSTDTQYF
TRBJ2-7	TRBV2	-	-	TGTGCCAGCAGTGAGATACTAGCTGTCAACGAGCAGTACTTC	CASSEILAVNEQYF
TRBJ1-2	TRBV28	few	-	TGTGCCAGCAGTTTATCGGGCAGGGGTGTTTCACCTAACTATGGCTACACCTTC	CASSLSGRGVSPNYGYTF
TRBJ2-3	TRBV6-2/TRBV6-3	-	-	TGTGCCAGCAGTCTGACTGATTCTAGCACAGATACGCAGTATTTT	CASSLTDSSTDTQYF
TRBJ2-7	TRBV9	-	-	TGTGCCAGCAGTAGGGGTCCTCCTCCCTACGAGCAGTACTTC	CASSRGPPPYEQYF
TRBJ1-6	TRBV5-1	-	TRBD1	TGCGCCAGCAGCTTGGACAGGGGCACCTATAATTCACCCCTCCACTTT	CASSLDRGTYNSPLHF
TRBJ1-5	TRBV6-2/TRBV6-3	-	-	TGTGCCAGCAGCCCCCGAGATCAGCCCCAGCATTTT	CASSPRDQPQHF
TRBJ1-1	TRBV6-6	-	-	TGTGCCAGCAGTTACCAGGGCGGGGACACTGAAGCTTTCTTT	CASSYQGGDTEAFF
TRBJ2-7	TRBV6-5	-	TRBD1	TGTGCCAGCAGTTACTACCGGGCAGGGGGATCCTACGAGCAGTACTTC	CASSYYRAGGSYEQYF
TRBJ1-1	TRBV7-3	-	TRBD1	TGTGCCAGCAGCCGCTGGACAGGGAACACTGAAGCTTTCTTT	CASSRWTGNTEAFF
TRBJ1-1	TRBV30	-	TRBD1	TGTGCCTGGACCCGGACAGGGGCGGACTTATGGACTGAAGCTTTCTTT	CAWTRTGADLWTEAFF
TRBJ2-1	TRBV7-9	-	TRBD2	TGTGCCAGCAGCTTAATAGCGGGAGATTGGAATGAGCAGTTCTTC	CASSLIAGDWNEQFF
TRBJ2-5	TRBV6-2/TRBV6-3	-	-	TGTGCCAGCAGTTACAGCTTTGCGAAGACCCAGTACTTC	CASSYSFAKTQYF
TRBJ1-4	TRBV30	-	-	TGTGCCTGGTTAGGGGGTAACGAAAAACTGTTTTTT	CAWLGGNEKLFF
TRBJ2-3	TRBV19	once	-	TGTGCCAGTAGTATAGTTGGGGGGTATAATACGCAGTATTTT	CASSIVGGYNTQYF
TRBJ1-2	TRBV6-5	-	-	TGTGCCAGCAGGCGGGACCGGACTGGCTACACCTTC	CASRRDRTGYTF
TRBJ2-5	TRBV29-1	-	TRBD1	TGCAGCGTTGACTGGACAGGAGGCCAAGAGACCCAGTACTTC	CSVDWTGGQETQYF
TRBJ1-1	TRBV12-3/TRBV12-4	-	-	TGTGCCAGCGGATTTCGAGGGCGGGCTTTCTTT	CASGFRGRAFF
TRBJ1-5	TRBV3-1/TRBV3-2	-	-	TGTGCCAGCAGCCAAGATCAAGGGGTGGGCAATCAGCCCCAGCATTTT	CASSQDQGVGNQPQHF
TRBJ1-5	TRBV29-1	few	-	TGCAGCGTAGCGAGCCCCAGGCCCCAGCATTTT	CSVASPRPQHF
TRBJ1-4	TRBV20-1	-	-	TGCAGTTCTCAAACGGGTGAAAAACTGTTTTTT	CSSQTGEKLFF
TRBJ1-5	TRBV7-8	-	-	TGTGCCAGCAGCCAGACGAGGCCAGGAGGTGGCAATCAGCCCCAGCATTTT	CASSQTRPGGGNQPQHF
TRBJ1-5	TRBV18	-	-	TGTGCCAGCTCAACAGGGAAAGATCAGCCCCAGCATTTT	CASSTGKDQPQHF
TRBJ2-5	TRBV29-1	once	-	TGCAGCGTTGCTGGGGGCGGGGGCCGTGAGACCCAGTACTTC	CSVAGGGGRETQYF
TRBJ1-2	TRBV5-1	-	TRBD1	TGCGCCAGCAGCTCTCAAGGACAGGTTTATGGCTACACCTTC	CASSSQGQVYGYTF